This T cell receptor (beta chain) came from a study of blood T cell repertoires in COVID-19 (dated by TCRdb to about 2020). About the study as a whole: Collaborator samples came from the United States, Italy and Spain and covered acute and convalescent phases of COVID-19. The sample metadata nearly always contained a de-identified subject ID, COVID-19 status, age in years and sex. The samples were drawn from two sources: the first 160 participants of the ongoing ImmuneRACE study, and approximately 1,300 subjects contributed by 6 global collaborators. The repertoires were made available in a free public database intended to serve as a resource for research on the immune response to SARS-CoV-2. The material from the prospective study consisted of cDNA or gDNA derived from T cells, B-cell-depleted T cells, or PBMCs. Subjects who had been exposed to COVID-19, were actively infected with it, or had recovered from it provided the deeply sampled blood TCRbeta repertoires that made up the dataset. Where available, HLA class I and class II types were taken from metadata supplied by the sample provider and were not determined by assay-based typing.

Comment on this clone: Its recognized antigen is unknown. No per-base quality is available; no much larger clone lies one base away.

TCRbeta CDR3 regions were amplified from genomic DNA using the immunoSEQ Assay, a bias-controlled multiplex PCR. In the authors' own workflow: The number of nucleated cells in each sample was estimated by amplification of reference gene primers within the assay. Sequence reads were collapsed and filtered to measure the absolute abundance of every unique TCRbeta CDR3 rearrangement. For each sample, productive Simpson clonality was calculated by taking the square root of Simpson's diversity index across productive rearrangements. TCRdb limited this immuneACCESS table to in-frame rearrangements with V and J called. A share of clones is missing; checked studies link under half to unresolved V genes, and the rest is unexplained. V and J calls and clone size are as listed in that table; D and trimming were resolved from the DNA. The sample contains 150,000 to 200,000 clones, around 85% of them found a single time. Roughly 8.2% of the sample is taken by the ten largest.

V loses 5 bases, J loses 6 bases, and the germline ends lie 13 bases apart. The CDR3 sequence holds 13 residues, the cysteine and phenylalanine included. The kept DNA is CDR3 alone, 39 bases in frame from the first base. The germline V gene supplies CDR1 LGHNT and CDR2 FRNRAP. The collaborating institutions used their own protocols to collect whole blood in K2EDTA tubes. For TCRbeta analysis, collaborators shipped samples as frozen whole blood, isolated PBMCs, or DNA extracted from either of those sample types. Points the paper makes about the study in general: Clinical and demographic metadata were provided uncurated, with the amount varying by source and participant.

Specimen: peripheral blood. The V and J segments used are TRBV12-5 and TRBJ1-2, with the D gene too uncertain to name. This receptor was taken from a man between 60 and 70 years old with acute or convalescent COVID-19. Here the CDR3 is given as CASGGVEGNGYTF. The DNA sequence follows: TGTGCTAGTGGTGGGGTCGAGGGCAATGGCTACACCTTC.